This TCR beta chain was captured in a study of persistence of HIV-infected CD4 T cells (TCRdb year 2020). Describing the broader study: CMV- and HIV-1 Gag-responding CD4+ T cells were isolated from ART-treated individuals so that antigen-driven clonal expansion of HIV-1-infected cells could be examined. Proviral sequencing was used to assess clonality among infected cells, whereas TCRbeta sequencing gauged the clonality of all cells within each sorted population. In the cross-participant TCR cluster analysis, under ten participants were included for CMV and 6 or 7 participants were included for Gag. Suppressive ART had been received by participants for a median of roughly eight years. Peripheral blood samples of up to roughly 180 mL were taken at multiple time points, with the exception of a couple of participants who underwent leukapheresis at a single time point.

The immunoSEQ hsTCRB assay version 4 in survey mode was used to sequence TCRbeta repertoires from genomic DNA. For TCRbeta sequencing, genomic DNA was diluted to 10 ng/uL, and up to about 1 ug was used per sample. The published analysis was carried out like this. TCRbeta data were analyzed in ImmunoSeq Analyzer 3.0, with diversity computed on productive nucleotide rearrangements. Using the Immunarch R package, the improved Chao index served to estimate lower-bound TCR diversity and the Gini coefficient served to estimate clonality. When different nucleotide rearrangements encoded the same CDR3beta amino acid sequence, each rearrangement was treated as a distinct clonotype. Differential abundance analysis identified TCRbeta sequences significantly enriched in antigen-responding cells relative to anti-CD3/anti-CD28-activated cells. Using predicted peptide-MHC specificity as the basis, GLIPH2 grouped TCRs into clusters, both for each participant individually and for the merged data sets that combined participants. TCRdb's version of the immuneACCESS table is confined to in-frame rearrangements and falls short of the full clone set. An unresolved V gene accounts for under half of the shortfall where checked; the remainder is of unknown origin. V and J calls and clone size are given by that table; D and trimming were obtained from the DNA. Within this sample are just over 35,000 clones, with 85% to 90% of them counted one time only. The top ten clonotypes cover 5% to 7% of the sample.

The treatment or condition label, as the study defines it: suppressive antiretroviral therapy. A pool of overlapping HIV-1 Gag 15-mer peptides, at 0.8 to 1 ug per peptide per mL, was used to stimulate the cells. Nonresponding CD40L-negative CD69-negative CD45RO-high memory CD4+ T cells were sorted as memory populations depleted of antigen-responding cells. Participants were HIV-1-infected adults who started suppressive ART during chronic infection. Plasma HIV-1 RNA had been undetectable (below 50 copies/mL) in participants for at least 4 years. To be included, a participant needed positive CMV serology and a CD4+ T cell count above 400 cells/uL. Before stimulation, PBMCs were isolated using density centrifugation and then depleted of CD8+ T cells. CD8-depleted PBMCs were stimulated for over 15 hours with anti-CD28/CD49d costimulation, CD40-blocking antibody and enfuvirtide to prevent new infections. Cells were sorted on a Beckman Coulter MoFlo Legacy or XDP sorter, with propidium iodide excluding dead cells. For samples with more than one million cells, genomic DNA was extracted with the QIAamp DNA Mini Kit, and for all other samples the Quick-DNA Microprep Kit was used.

Beyond this particular receptor, the publication reports: Degenerate expanded CDR3beta sequences were enriched in antigen-responding cells, suggesting convergent selection of CD4+ responses to CMV and Gag. Within the same sorted populations, how oligoclonal the TCRs were correlated with how oligoclonal the proviruses were. Bulk TCR analyses could not be restricted to the rare CMV-responding cells that actually carried HIV-1 proviruses. TCRbeta richness in CMV- and Gag-responding cells was significantly lower than in anti-CD3/anti-CD28-responding cells; CMV-responding cells had higher oligoclonality than CD3/CD28-stimulated and Gag-responding cells. Only a small number of individuals took part in the study, and only a limited range of antigens was tested.

Reading from cysteine to phenylalanine, the CDR3 counts 13 amino acids. Only the CDR3 part of the read is kept: 39 bases, read in frame from the first base. V is clipped by 1 base and J by 7 bases, and the sequence between their germline boundaries is 7 bases long. CDR1 and CDR2, looked up from the germline V gene, are LGHNA and YNFKEQ. Comment on this clone: This receptor's antigen is unknown. No much larger clone exists at a distance of one base, and base qualities are not known.

Sample: cultured CD4+ T cells from PBMCs, taken from a patient who received antiretroviral therapy. Explained via the paper, the cell subset or site label denotes: CD40L-CD69- CD45RO-high memory CD4 T cells not responding to Gag peptides. The clonotype was recovered from an adult with HIV. The donor label of this sample is uncertain. The receptor chain draws on TRBV4-2 and TRBJ2-2; TRBD1 is possibly the D segment (5 matching bases). The encoded CDR3 is CASSQARDGELFF. The DNA sequence is given as TGTGCCAGCAGCCAAGCCAGGGACGGGGAGCTGTTTTTT.